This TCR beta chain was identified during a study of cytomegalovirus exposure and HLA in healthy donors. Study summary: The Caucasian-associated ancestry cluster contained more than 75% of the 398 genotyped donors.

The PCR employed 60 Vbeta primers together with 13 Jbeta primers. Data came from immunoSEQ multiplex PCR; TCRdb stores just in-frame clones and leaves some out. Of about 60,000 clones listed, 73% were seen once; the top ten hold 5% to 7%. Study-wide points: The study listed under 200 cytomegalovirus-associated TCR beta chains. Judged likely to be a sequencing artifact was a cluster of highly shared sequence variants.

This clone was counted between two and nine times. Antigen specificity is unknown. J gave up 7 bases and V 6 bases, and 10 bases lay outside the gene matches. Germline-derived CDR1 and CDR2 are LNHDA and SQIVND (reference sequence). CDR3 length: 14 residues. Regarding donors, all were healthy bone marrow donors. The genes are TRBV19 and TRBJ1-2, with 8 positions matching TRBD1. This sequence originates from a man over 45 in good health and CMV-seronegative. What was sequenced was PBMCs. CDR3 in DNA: TGTGCCAGTAGGAACGACAGGGGCGCTGTTGGCTACACCTTC. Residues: CASRNDRGAVGYTF.